These 32 T cell receptor beta chains came from one sample sequenced in a study of Graves' ophthalmopathy and Graves' hyperthyroidism. The sequenced template was RNA, covering the TCR beta CDR3 region. Second-round multiplex PCR followed a first-round RT-PCR using HTBI primers. One entry per CDR3 protein results from TCRdb running MiXCR on the multiplex PCR reads. This table holds about 380,000 distinct CDR3 sequences, 15% found once. Sequencing input: peripheral blood. The receptor source for this set is a woman under 30 with stable Graves' hyperthyroidism.

This clonotype occurred many times. The rearrangement uses TRBV18 and TRBJ2-7; D remains ambiguous. The CDR3 is made up of 13 amino acids. V was cut by 2 bases and J by 3 bases, with 8 bases left in between. In germline, CDR1 is KGHSH, CDR2 LQKENI. The CDR3 loop is CASSPNTDYEQYF. The CDR3 DNA follows: TGTGCCAGCTCACCAAACACAGACTACGAGCAGTACTTC.

This clonotype was counted at least ten times. The rearrangement uses TRBV7-2 and TRBJ1-5; D is unclear. The germline gives CDR1 SGHTA, CDR2 FQGNSA. There are 14 residues in the CDR3. Trimming shortened V by 0 bases and J by 9 bases, and 12 bases separated the two germline ends. The CDR3 spells CASSLALGARPQHF. CDR3 bases: TGTGCCAGCAGCTTAGCGCTTGGTGCGCGGCCCCAGCATTTT.

This clonotype occurred many times. The chain uses TRBV4-1 and TRBJ1-2, with D perhaps matching TRBD1 (6 bases). CDR1 and CDR2 from the germline V gene are MGHRA and YSYEKL. CDR3 length equals 15 residues. Trimming removed 6 bases from V and 5 bases from J, with 19 bases in between. The CDR3 DNA reads as TGCGCCAGCAGTCCAACATCGAGGGGGAGGTATGGCTACACCTTC. Residues: CASSPTSRGRYGYTF.

This clonotype was recorded a few times. The CDR3 here is CASSYYGTGRLEAFF. CDR3 DNA sequence: TGTGCCAGCAGTTATTACGGGACAGGAAGGCTTGAAGCTTTCTTT. The chain couples TRBV6-5 to TRBJ1-1; TRBD1 matches 8 bases. The CDR3 totals 15 residues. Losses at the gene ends were 3 bases for V and 7 bases for J; bases not matched to a gene: 10. Germline-derived CDR1 and CDR2 are MNHEY and SVGAGI.

This clonotype was found many times. In nucleotides, the CDR3 is TGTGCCAGCAGTTTATCTCCAGGTAACACTGAAGCTTTCTTT. Translation: CASSLSPGNTEAFF. The rearrangement joins TRBV27 to TRBJ1-1; D gene unclear. Germline V gene sequence: CDR1 MNHEY, CDR2 SMNVEV (reference sequence). Trimming left V 0 bases short and J 2 bases short, with 7 bases between. The CDR3 extends over 14 amino acids.

On this clonotype itself: A read error may explain this, as a much larger clone is one base away. The rearrangement links TRBV4-1 to TRBJ1-1, with D unclear. Germline CDR1 and CDR2: MGHRA and YSYEKL. The CDR3 length is 15 residues. CDR3 amino acids: CASSQPQRIDTEACF. CDR3 in DNA: TGCGCCAGCAGCCAGCCCCAGAGGATAGACACTGAAGCTTGCTTT.

This clonotype was seen repeatedly, ten times or more. The chain uses TRBV6-4 and TRBJ1-1; D not resolved. V gave up 11 bases and J gave up 2 bases, with 27 bases separating them. The germline V gene encodes CDR1 MRHNA and CDR2 SNTAGT. This CDR3 is built from 17 residues. The DNA of the CDR3 is TGTGCCTCCTCCTGGGCGGAAATCACGGACGGCAACACTGAAGCTTTCTTT. It specifies CASSWAEITDGNTEAFF.

This clonotype was seen at least ten times. The rearrangement links TRBV6-1 to TRBJ1-2, with D possibly TRBD1 on 5 matching bases. Germline loops: CDR1 MNHNS, CDR2 SASEGT. This CDR3 region has 15 residues. V lost 1 base to trimming and J lost 3 bases, with 12 bases between them. The CDR3 nucleotides are TGTGCCAGCAGTGAAGACGTTGGGGGTTACTATGGCTACACCTTC. This encodes CASSEDVGGYYGYTF.

V usage is TRBV12-3 or TRBV12-4 and J usage is TRBJ2-5, with 11 bases lining up with TRBD1. The J segment lost 4 bases and the V segment lost 1 base, leaving 2 bases of the junction unmatched. The CDR3 loop spans 15 amino acids. CDR3 residues: CASSLGTGGIETQYF. The CDR3 region has the DNA TGTGCCAGCAGTTTAGGGACAGGGGGCATAGAGACCCAGTACTTC.

The table lists this clonotype with many counts. The chain recombines TRBV2 with TRBJ2-4; the D gene is possibly TRBD1 (6 bases). V lost 3 bases and J lost 1, with 10 bases in between. In germline, CDR1 is SNHLY, CDR2 FYNNEI. This CDR3 has 15 amino acids. CDR3 protein: CASSEDRTAKNIQYF. CDR3 nucleotide sequence: TGTGCCAGCAGTGAGGACAGAACCGCCAAAAACATTCAGTACTTC. Full variable domain (rest looked up from reference TRBV2 and TRBJ2-4): EPEVTQTPSHQVTQMGQEVILRCVPISNHLYFYWYRQILGQKVEFLVSFYNNEISEKSEIFDDQFSVERPDGSNFTLKIRSTKLEDSAMYFCASSEDRTAKNIQYFGAGTRLSVL.

This clonotype was seen at least ten times. The CDR3 loop reads CASSFRDRVAKNIQYF. DNA of the CDR3: TGTGCCAGCAGTTTTAGGGACAGAGTAGCCAAAAACATTCAGTACTTC. The genes are TRBV12-3 or TRBV12-4 and TRBJ2-4; 7 bases agree with TRBD1. The V and J ends lost 3 bases and 0 bases, in that order; junction bases with no gene match: 5. The CDR3 has 16 residues.

This clonotype was detected many times. The CDR3 DNA is TGTGCCAGCAACGGACAGGGCAATAATTCACCCCTCCACTTT. It yields the protein CASNGQGNNSPLHF. This chain links TRBV6-1 with TRBJ1-6; TRBD1 matches at 8 bases. CDR1 is MNHNS and CDR2 is SASEGT in the germline V gene. This CDR3 is 14 amino acids long. V lost 7 bases, J lost 5 bases, and 4 bases stayed unmatched.

The chain couples TRBV5-1 to TRBJ1-6; D remains ambiguous. Germline loops: CDR1 SGHRS, CDR2 YFSETQ. The ends were cut back, 4 bases at V and 7 bases at J, with 9 bases in the middle. The CDR3 runs 13 residues. The CDR3 DNA reads TGCGCCAGCAGCCTTGTCTCGAATTCACCCCTCCACTTT. Translation gives CASSLVSNSPLHF.

This clonotype showed up many times. This rearrangement joins TRBV12-3 or TRBV12-4 to TRBJ1-6; 10 nucleotides line up with TRBD1. V trimming: 5 bases; J trimming: 5 bases; junction bases outside the gene matches: 0. CDR3 length: 14 amino acids. CDR3 amino acids: CASSGTGDNSPLHF. CDR3 coding DNA: TGTGCCAGCAGTGGGACAGGGGATAATTCACCCCTCCACTTT.

This clonotype came up many times. The chain combines TRBV6-1 with TRBJ2-7; a possible D gene is TRBD2 (6 bases). This CDR3 has 13 amino acids. With 3 bases removed from V and 3 bases from J, the gap between germline ends came to 9 bases. From germline, CDR1 is MNHNS and CDR2 SASEGT. Written as DNA, the CDR3 is TGTGCCAGCAGTGAGGAGGGTTTCTACGAGCAGTACTTC. Protein: CASSEEGFYEQYF.

Notes on this clonotype: It may be a read error: a sequence one base away is much more abundant. The rearrangement joins TRBV11-3 to TRBJ2-7; maybe TRBD2 (6 bases). The CDR3 runs to 14 residues. The germline V gene has CDR1 SGHNT and CDR2 YENEEA. The CDR3 DNA follows: TGTACCAGCAGCTTCCCGGGACTCCCCTACGAGCAGTACTTC. Translated, it gives CTSSFPGLPYEQYF.

This chain joins TRBV6-5 and TRBJ2-5; no firm D call. V was cut by 2 bases and J by 7 bases, with 17 bases left in between. Germline values: CDR1 MNHEY, CDR2 SVGAGI. This CDR3 is built from 15 residues. The chain's CDR3 is CASSYSPGRSGTQYF. CDR3 DNA sequence: TGTGCCAGCAGTTACAGCCCGGGCCGGAGTGGGACCCAGTACTTC.

The sample holds many counts of this clonotype. The CDR3 sequence: CASRPGNLFGGYTF. In DNA, the CDR3 is TGTGCCAGCAGGCCAGGGAACCTATTTGGAGGCTACACCTTC. This chain joins TRBV7-9 and TRBJ1-2, with D possibly TRBD1 on 5 matching bases. This CDR3 spans 14 amino acids. Trimming removed 6 bases at V and 8 bases at J, with 19 bases between. The V gene's germline CDR1 is SEHNR and CDR2 FQNEAQ (reference sequence). The variable domain in full, with the rest retrieved from reference TRBV7-9 and TRBJ1-2, is DTGVSQNPRHKITKRGQNVTFRCDPISEHNRLYWYRQTLGQGPEFLTYFQNEAQLEKSRLLSDRFSAERPKGSFSTLEIQRTEQGDSAMYLCASRPGNLFGGYTFGSGTRLTVV.

To note about this clonotype: A read error may explain this, as a much larger clone is one base away. V usage is TRBV20-1 and J usage is TRBJ2-7; possible D gene TRBD1, 6 bases. Trimming removed 6 bases from V and 5 bases from J, with 17 bases in between. The germline V gene encodes CDR1 DFQATT and CDR2 SNEGSKA (reference sequence). This CDR3 comprises 13 residues. Written as DNA, the CDR3 is TGCAGTGCCGCTGACAGGAGAGACCACGAGCAGTACTTC. It is translated as CSAADRRDHEQYF.

At least ten counts were recorded for this clonotype. The chain joins TRBV19 to TRBJ1-5, with a possible D match to TRBD1 (5 bases). Trimming removed 0 bases from V and 2 bases from J, with 14 bases in between. CDR3 length: 17 residues. Germline loops: CDR1 LNHDA, CDR2 SQIVND (reference sequence). CDR3 amino acids: CASSIDPGGYGNQPQHF. The CDR3 DNA is TGTGCCAGTAGTATAGACCCCGGGGGATACGGCAATCAGCCCCAGCATTTT.

This clonotype was detected ten times or more. This rearrangement joins TRBV29-1 to TRBJ2-7, with 7 bases aligning to TRBD1. V shed 2 bases, J shed 1 base, and the junction held 8 bases outside the gene matches. Per the germline V gene, CDR1 is SQVTM and CDR2 is ANQGSEA. The CDR3 has 15 residues. The CDR3 spells CSVELMTGPSYEQYF. In DNA form, the CDR3 reads TGCAGCGTTGAACTTATGACAGGGCCGTCCTACGAGCAGTACTTC.

The chain couples TRBV18 to TRBJ1-1; possibly TRBD1 for D (5 bases). The CDR3 has 13 amino acids. The V end was cut by 3 bases, the J end by 3 bases, with 8 bases between. Per the germline V gene, CDR1 is KGHSH and CDR2 is LQKENI. The CDR3 DNA is TGTGCCAGCTCACCCTGGGACGACACTGAAGCTTTCTTT. Residues: CASSPWDDTEAFF.

Concerning this clonotype itself: Since a much larger clone is just one base distant, this may be a read error. The chain has TRBV10-3 and TRBJ2-2, with D possibly being TRBD1 or TRBD2 (5 bases each). CDR3 length: 15 amino acids. CDR1 and CDR2 from the germline V gene are ENHRY and SYGVKD. V was trimmed by 8 bases and J by 5 bases, leaving 18 bases between them. CDR3 loop: CAIAASGTGTGELFF. In nucleotides, the CDR3 is TGTGCCATCGCCGCTTCAGGGACGGGGACCGGGGAGCTGTTTTTT.

Notes on this clonotype: No conserved phenylalanine or tryptophan is present at the end of the CDR3, so a read error is the likely explanation. No DNA is shown, since the ends of the CDR3 on it are uncertain; the CDR3 is the one TCRdb lists. The chain is built from TRBV10-3 and TRBJ2-7; the table's TRBD2 call for D was not verified on the DNA. The CDR3 adds up to 12 amino acids, both ends counted. Germline values: CDR1 ENHRY, CDR2 SYGVKD. CDR3 sequence reads: CAISDLGTRWGL.

This clonotype was detected ten times or more. The chain has TRBV2 and TRBJ1-6; D might be TRBD1 (6 bases). CDR3 size: 15 residues. The germline V gene has CDR1 SNHLY and CDR2 FYNNEI. Trimming took off 7 bases at V and 9 bases at J, with 19 bases between the two ends. The DNA for the CDR3 is TGTGCCAGCATACCAGACCCACAGGGAGCTTCACCCCTCCACTTT. Translation gives CASIPDPQGASPLHF.

This clonotype was seen more than once but under ten times. The CDR3 loop reads CSVEGQGFYEQYF. The CDR3 coding sequence is TGCAGCGTTGAGGGACAGGGGTTTTACGAGCAGTACTTC. The V gene is TRBV29-1, the J gene TRBJ2-7, with TRBD1 matching over 10 bases. V was clipped by 3 bases and J by 4 bases; unmatched bases: 3. The germline V gene has CDR1 SQVTM and CDR2 ANQGSEA. CDR3 size: 13 residues.

This clonotype was seen ten or more times. The chain has TRBV7-9 and TRBJ2-2; D gene unclear. Germline V gene sequence: CDR1 SEHNR, CDR2 FQNEAQ (reference sequence). Between the trimmed V and J ends, which lost 5 bases and 4 bases, there was a span of 8 bases. The CDR3 has 13 residues. The CDR3 nucleotides are TGTGCCAGCAGCACAGTCAGCACCGGGGAGCTGTTTTTT. This encodes CASSTVSTGELFF.

This clonotype was seen only a few times. The chain employs TRBV7-9 and TRBJ2-5; possibly TRBD2 for D (5 bases). CDR1 and CDR2 from the germline V gene are SEHNR and FQNEAQ (reference sequence). Trimming pared 0 bases from V and 5 bases from J, leaving 13 bases between. CDR3 length equals 15 residues. The CDR3 DNA follows: TGTGCCAGCAGCTTAGCGGTCTCCTCGGGGGAGACCCAGTACTTC. Protein product: CASSLAVSSGETQYF.

This clonotype was counted only a few times. V usage is TRBV10-2 and J usage is TRBJ1-1, with 10 bases identical to TRBD1. After removal of 2 bases from V and 6 bases from J, the junction contained 3 bases not matched to a gene. Looked up from germline, CDR1 is WSHSY and CDR2 is SAAADI. This CDR3 is 14 amino acids long. The CDR3 loop reads CASSEPGQGAEAFF. The CDR3 DNA follows: TGCGCCAGCAGTGAGCCAGGACAGGGGGCTGAAGCTTTCTTT.

Points on this clonotype: Just one base apart from a much larger clone, this may be a read error. The chain combines TRBV2 with TRBJ2-7; 8 positions agree with TRBD2. The CDR3 extends over 13 amino acids. Per the germline V gene, CDR1 is SNHLY and CDR2 is FYNNEI. The CDR3 bases are TGTGCCAGCAGAGAAGCGGGGGTCTACGAGCAGTGCTTC. Residues: CASREAGVYEQCF.

This clonotype was seen at least ten times. This chain links TRBV19 with TRBJ1-1, with 8 bases aligning to TRBD1. Trimming removed 5 bases from V and 5 bases from J; junction bases left unmatched: 10. Germline CDR1 and CDR2: LNHDA and SQIVND (reference sequence). CDR3 size: 15 residues. In DNA form, the CDR3 reads TGTGCCAGTAGTCCCCCGGGACAGGTAATAACTGAAGCTTTCTTT. It yields the protein CASSPPGQVITEAFF.

Points on this clonotype: This clone may be a read error of a much larger clone one base away. This chain uses TRBV12-3 or TRBV12-4 with TRBJ1-2; 10 bases fit TRBD1. After removal of 5 bases from V and 6 bases from J, the junction contained 12 bases not matched to a gene. This CDR3 has 16 amino acids. The DNA of the CDR3 is TGTGCCAGCAGTCTATTGGGACAGGGGAGAGACCATGGCTACACCTTC. Protein: CASSLLGQGRDHGYTF.